This entry is about one T cell receptor beta chain. The antigen is undetermined. The data are from a study of cytomegalovirus exposure and HLA in healthy donors. Study conclusions and caveats: The authors excluded some V segments, including TRBV6-2 and TRBV6-3, as indistinguishable.

CDR1 MNHEY and CDR2 SVGAGI come from the germline V gene. J gave up 6 bases and V 2 bases, and 8 bases lay outside the gene matches. The CDR3 is 15 amino acids. Vbeta (60) and Jbeta (13) primers were used in the PCR. The table came from immunoSEQ multiplex PCR; TCRdb's copy has only in-frame clones and leaves some out. The repertoire includes 75,000 or so clones, around 76% of them detected once, and 22% sits in the top ten. The TCR originated in a woman younger than 45 in good health and CMV-seropositive. This chain joins TRBV6-5 and TRBJ2-7; 9 nucleotides agree with TRBD2. The specimen was PBMCs. Here the CDR3 reads CASSYRGTSRGEQYF. The CDR3 coding sequence is TGTGCCAGCAGTTACCGGGGGACTAGCAGAGGCGAGCAGTACTTC.